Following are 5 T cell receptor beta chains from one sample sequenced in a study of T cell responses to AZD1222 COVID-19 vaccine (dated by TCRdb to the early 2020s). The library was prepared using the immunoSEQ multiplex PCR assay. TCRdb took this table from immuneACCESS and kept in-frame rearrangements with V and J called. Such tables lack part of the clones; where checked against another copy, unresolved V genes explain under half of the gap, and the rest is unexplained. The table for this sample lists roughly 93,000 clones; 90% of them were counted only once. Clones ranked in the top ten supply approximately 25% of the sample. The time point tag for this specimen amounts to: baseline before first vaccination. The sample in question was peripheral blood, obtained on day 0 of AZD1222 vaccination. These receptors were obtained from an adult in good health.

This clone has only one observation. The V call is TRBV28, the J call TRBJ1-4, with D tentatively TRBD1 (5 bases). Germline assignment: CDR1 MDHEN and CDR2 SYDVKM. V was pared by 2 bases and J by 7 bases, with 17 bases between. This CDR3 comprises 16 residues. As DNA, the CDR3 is TGTGCCAGCAGTTTAACGGTCGGGCAGGGAGGTGAAAAACTGTTTTTT. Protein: CASSLTVGQGGEKLFF. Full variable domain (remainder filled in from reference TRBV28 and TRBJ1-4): DVKVTQSSRYLVKRTGEKVFLECVQDMDHENMFWYRQDPGLGLRLIYFSYDVKMKEKGDIPEGYSVSREKKERFSLILESASTNQTSMYLCASSLTVGQGGEKLFFGSGTQLSVL.

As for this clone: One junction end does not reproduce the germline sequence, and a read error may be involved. Here the CDR3 DNA reads TGTGCCAGCAGAGCAGTACGCTCTGGGAACACCATATATTTT. This gives the protein CASRAVRSGNTIYF. The chain couples TRBV6-5 to TRBJ1-3; D unresolved. Germline values: CDR1 MNHEY, CDR2 SVGAGI. The CDR3 sequence is 14 residues long.

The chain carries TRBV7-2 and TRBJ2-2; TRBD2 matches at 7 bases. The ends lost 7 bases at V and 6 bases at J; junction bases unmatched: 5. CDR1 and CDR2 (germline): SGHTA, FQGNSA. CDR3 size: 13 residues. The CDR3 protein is CASKVAGAGELFF. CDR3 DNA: TGTGCCAGCAAAGTGGCGGGAGCCGGGGAGCTGTTTTTT.

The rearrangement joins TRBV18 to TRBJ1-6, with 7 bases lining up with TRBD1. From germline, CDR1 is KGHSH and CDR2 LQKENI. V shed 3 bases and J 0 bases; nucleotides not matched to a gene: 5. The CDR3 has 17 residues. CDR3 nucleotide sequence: TGTGCCAGCTCACCCTGGACAGGCGACTCCTATAATTCACCCCTCCACTTT. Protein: CASSPWTGDSYNSPLHF.

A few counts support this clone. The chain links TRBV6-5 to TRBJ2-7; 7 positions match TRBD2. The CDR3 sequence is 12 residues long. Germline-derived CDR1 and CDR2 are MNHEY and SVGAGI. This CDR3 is CVSGDYSYEQYF. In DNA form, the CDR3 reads TGTGTTAGTGGGGACTACTCTTACGAGCAGTACTTC.